This paragraph covers one T cell receptor (beta chain) sequence. The antigen is undetermined. TCRdb's copy holds only in-frame clones and misses some; the assay was immunoSEQ multiplex PCR. The data hold 29,000 or so clones, with about 90% observed a single time. This sample was included in a study of chemoradiotherapy in HPV16-positive cancers. Looked up from germline, CDR1 is MNHNY and CDR2 is SVGAGI (reference sequence). J gave up 3 bases and V 5 bases, and 5 bases lay outside the gene matches. The CDR3 consists of 14 residues. Study results and limitations: Non-HPV-specific T cells did not expand in tumors during treatment, whereas candidate HPV-specific clones and E7-related motifs did. The functional HPV-specific definition rests on just a couple of HPV16-positive patients.

This TCR came from a human donor with HPV-associated anogenital cancer. Sample: blood, taken from a patient who underwent chemoradiotherapy. The rearrangement uses TRBV6-6 and TRBJ2-7; 9 bases match TRBD2. The CDR3 DNA follows: TGTGCCAGCAGTCAGAGGACTAGCGACTACGAGCAGTACTTC. Its protein product is CASSQRTSDYEQYF.